These 28 T cell receptor beta chains came from one sample sequenced in a study of T cells in Graves' hyperthyroidism and ophthalmopathy. The CDR3 regions of TCR beta were amplified from RNA transcripts. Researchers ran a first-round RT-PCR on the TCR CDR3 using the HTBI primer set. TCRdb ran MiXCR on the multiplex PCR reads and lists one entry per CDR3 protein. The table has roughly 740,000 distinct CDR3 sequences, less than 20% seen once. The sample was blood. The receptor source for this set is a man between 18 and 35 years old with Graves' hyperthyroidism.

CDR3 sequence reads: CASSIVAGQETQYF. The CDR3 DNA reads TGTGCCAGTAGTATAGTTGCCGGTCAAGAGACCCAGTACTTC. The chain joins TRBV19 to TRBJ2-5; no firm D call. The V and J ends lost 1 base and 2 bases respectively, with 8 bases between them. The germline V gene encodes CDR1 LNHDA and CDR2 SQIVND (reference sequence). CDR3 length equals 14 residues.

This clonotype was observed once. The J gene is TRBJ2-1, the V gene TRBV14; 7 nucleotides agree with TRBD2. Germline V lookup: CDR1 SGHDN, CDR2 FVKESK. The CDR3 is 16 residues long. Trimming cost V 0 bases and J 5 bases; bases outside gene matches: 7. The CDR3, as DNA: TGTGCCAGCAGCCAAGATGGTAGCGGGTCCCACAATGAGCAGTTCTTC. It encodes CASSQDGSGSHNEQFF. The variable domain in full, with the rest retrieved from reference TRBV14 and TRBJ2-1, is EAGVTQFPSHSVIEKGQTVTLRCDPISGHDNLYWYRRVMGKEIKFLLHFVKESKQDESGMPNNRFLAERTGGTYSTLKVQPAELEDSGVYFCASSQDGSGSHNEQFFGPGTRLTVL.

The DNA of the CDR3 is TGTGCCACCAGCGAAGGAGGGCGGGGAAAAAACATTCAGTACTTC. Its translation: CATSEGGRGKNIQYF. The chain combines TRBV24-1 with TRBJ2-4, with D possibly being TRBD2 (6 bases). Germline lookup yields CDR1 KGHDR and CDR2 SFDVKD. The CDR3 loop spans 15 amino acids. With 7 bases removed from V and 4 bases from J, the gap between germline ends came to 16 bases.

This clonotype was detected many times. The V and J genes are TRBV2 and TRBJ1-4, with D unresolved. The CDR3 totals 17 residues. Germline CDR1 reads SNHLY; CDR2 reads FYNNEI. Trimming removed 4 bases at V and 10 bases at J, with 25 bases between. The CDR3 DNA is TGTGCCAGCAGTGTTTCCAGAAATCGGCGAGGTTCGGGAAAACTGTTTTTT. As protein: CASSVSRNRRGSGKLFF.

The chain has TRBV7-2 and TRBJ1-4; D is unresolved. CDR1 and CDR2 (germline): SGHTA, FQGNSA. CDR3 length equals 14 residues. Deletions cut 1 base from V and 8 bases from J, with 11 bases between. The CDR3 region is CASSLGGGREKLFF. The CDR3 DNA reads TGTGCCAGCAGCTTAGGGGGAGGTCGCGAAAAACTGTTTTTT.

This clonotype was picked up many times. The chain links TRBV30 to TRBJ2-1; TRBD2 agrees at 7 bases. This CDR3 is 14 amino acids long. Per the germline V gene, CDR1 is GTSNPN and CDR2 is SVGIG (reference sequence). Unmatched junction bases numbered 2, after V lost 0 bases and J lost 3 bases. In nucleotides, the CDR3 is TGTGCCTGGAGTGTGGGAGGGAACTACAATGAGCAGTTCTTC. Translating gives CAWSVGGNYNEQFF.

This clonotype appeared a few times. The CDR3 bases are TGCAGTGCGACAGGCTTAGCTAACTATGGCTACACCTTC. Translating it yields CSATGLANYGYTF. V and J are TRBV20-1 and TRBJ1-2; D may be TRBD1 (6 bases). Germline V lookup: CDR1 DFQATT, CDR2 SNEGSKA (reference sequence). Between the trimmed V and J ends, which lost 6 bases and 0 bases, there was a span of 11 bases. The CDR3 consists of 13 residues.

The chain has TRBV11-2 and TRBJ2-2; tentatively, D is TRBD2 (7 bases). The V gene's germline CDR1 is SGHAT and CDR2 FQNNGV. Trimming took 6 bases from V and 5 from J, leaving 10 bases between them. The CDR3 runs to 13 residues. The CDR3 protein is CASRRGGTGELFF. CDR3 coding DNA: TGTGCCAGCAGGAGGGGGGGGACCGGGGAGCTGTTTTTT. The full variable domain, completed using reference TRBV11-2 and TRBJ2-2, is EAGVAQSPRYKIIEKRQSVAFWCNPISGHATLYWYQQILGQGPKLLIQFQNNGVVDDSQLPKDRFSAERLKGVDSTLKIQPAKLEDSAVYLCASRRGGTGELFFGEGSRLTVL.

In regard to this clonotype: A clone one base away is much larger, so this may be a read error. V is TRBV28 and J is TRBJ2-7, with D possibly matching TRBD1 (5 bases). Per germline, CDR1 MDHEN and CDR2 SYDVKM. V lost 7 bases and J lost 1, with 20 bases in between. This CDR3 comprises 16 residues. This CDR3 is CASNPYRSQTSYEQYF. The CDR3 DNA reads as TGTGCCAGCAACCCTTACAGGTCGCAGACTTCCTACGAGCAGTACTTC.

Remarks on this clonotype: This sequence may be a read error, since a much larger clone differs from it by one base. V usage is TRBV6-5 and J usage is TRBJ1-1; the D is unclear. In germline, CDR1 is MNHEY, CDR2 SVGAGI. CDR3 length: 12 residues. V shed 2 bases and J shed 4 bases, with 5 bases lying between them. CDR3 protein: CASSYRSTEAFF. The CDR3 DNA follows: TGTGCCAGCAGTTACAGGAGCACTGAAGCTTTCTTT.

CDR3: CASSQTGTGNEKLFF. CDR3 DNA: TGTGCCAGCAGCCAAACCGGGACAGGCAATGAAAAACTGTTTTTT. The rearrangement links TRBV7-3 to TRBJ1-4; 8 nucleotides agree with TRBD1. CDR3 length: 15 amino acids. V lost 5 bases and J lost 5; bases outside the gene matches: 7. Germline V gene sequence: CDR1 SGHTA, CDR2 FQGTGA.

Only a few counts were recorded for this clonotype. This chain links TRBV28 with TRBJ2-1; 7 nucleotides line up with TRBD2. J lost 5 bases, V lost 3 bases, and 4 bases had no gene match. Germline CDR1 is MDHEN and CDR2 is SYDVKM. The CDR3 is made up of 14 amino acids. The CDR3 DNA follows: TGTGCCAGCAGTTTTAGGGACTACCACAATGAGCAGTTCTTC. Translation gives CASSFRDYHNEQFF.

This clonotype was seen only a few times. This chain links TRBV19 with TRBJ2-5; no definite D call. The V end was cut by 6 bases, the J end by 2 bases, with 10 bases between. The length of the CDR3 is 13 residues. CDR1 LNHDA and CDR2 SQIVND come from the germline V gene (reference sequence). This CDR3 is CASSTERQETQYF. The DNA for the CDR3 is TGTGCCAGTAGCACAGAGAGACAAGAGACCCAGTACTTC.

The V call is TRBV3-1, the J call TRBJ1-4, with 8 bases lining up with TRBD1. The CDR3 is 14 amino acids. Germline assignment: CDR1 LGHDT and CDR2 YNNKEL (reference sequence). V gave up 2 bases and J gave up 7 bases; unmatched junction bases: 3. CDR3 in amino acids: CASSQTGGGEKLFF. CDR3 nucleotide sequence: TGTGCCAGCAGCCAAACAGGGGGGGGTGAAAAACTGTTTTTT.

This clonotype was detected only a few times. The chain couples TRBV2 to TRBJ1-4; D gene unclear. Trimming took off 6 bases at V and 5 bases at J, with 10 bases between the two ends. Germline V gives CDR1 SNHLY, CDR2 FYNNEI. This CDR3 is 13 amino acids long. CDR3 loop: CASRTDKNEKLFF. The CDR3 bases are TGTGCCAGCAGGACTGACAAAAATGAAAAACTGTTTTTT.

This clonotype was observed at least ten times. The chain is built from TRBV2 and TRBJ2-5, with TRBD2 identical over 9 bases. The CDR3 is 16 amino acids. Losses at the gene ends were 7 bases for V and 5 bases for J; bases not matched to a gene: 14. Germline V gene data show CDR1 as SNHLY and CDR2 as FYNNEI. The CDR3 region has the DNA TGTGCCAGCATCTTGACTAGCGGTTTTAACGTGGAGACCCAGTACTTC. Translating it yields CASILTSGFNVETQYF.

This clonotype was detected ten times or more. The chain recombines TRBV28 with TRBJ2-2; 8 bases match TRBD2. The germline CDR1 and CDR2 sequences are MDHEN and SYDVKM. V was clipped by 6 bases and J by 5 bases; unmatched bases: 8. The CDR3 is 15 amino acids. The CDR3 is CASRSAGGGTGELFF. The CDR3 nucleotides read TGTGCCAGCAGGTCCGCGGGAGGCGGAACCGGGGAGCTGTTTTTT.

Many counts were recorded for this clonotype. This chain uses TRBV28 with TRBJ1-1; the D gene is possibly TRBD1 (5 bases). CDR1 and CDR2 (germline): MDHEN, SYDVKM. The length of the CDR3 is 13 residues. V lost 6 bases, J lost 8 bases, and 16 bases lay in between. The DNA for the CDR3 is TGTGCCAGCAGCCGGGGCCGGCGGAGAGAAGCTTTCTTT. Translating gives CASSRGRRREAFF. The full variable domain, rest sourced from reference TRBV28 and TRBJ1-1, is DVKVTQSSRYLVKRTGEKVFLECVQDMDHENMFWYRQDPGLGLRLIYFSYDVKMKEKGDIPEGYSVSREKKERFSLILESASTNQTSMYLCASSRGRRREAFFGQGTRLTVV.

There are many counts of this clonotype. The chain uses TRBV28 and TRBJ2-1; the match to TRBD2 covers 8 bases. Germline CDR1 reads MDHEN; CDR2 reads SYDVKM. The CDR3 is 17 residues long. Trimming took 6 bases from V and 0 from J; bases not matched to a gene: 10. The CDR3 DNA follows: TGTGCCAGCAGCTACCGGACTAGCTCAAACTCCTACAATGAGCAGTTCTTC. It encodes CASSYRTSSNSYNEQFF.

At least ten counts were recorded for this clonotype. V usage is TRBV27 and J usage is TRBJ1-2, with D possibly being TRBD1 (5 bases). Germline V gene data show CDR1 as MNHEY and CDR2 as SMNVEV (reference sequence). This CDR3 is built from 13 residues. V dropped 5 bases and J dropped 4 bases, with 11 bases sitting between them. The CDR3 reads CASSRDRFYGYTF. The CDR3 DNA follows: TGTGCCAGCAGTCGGGACCGATTCTATGGCTACACCTTC.

CDR3 loop: CASSMGQGAHYGYTF. In DNA, the CDR3 is TGTGCCAGTAGTATGGGACAGGGGGCTCACTATGGCTACACCTTC. J is TRBJ1-2 and V is TRBV19; 12 bases fit TRBD1. The CDR3 sequence is 15 residues long. The junction had 2 bases not matched to a gene; V was cut back by 3 bases and J by 3 bases. Germline V gene lookup returns CDR1 LNHDA and CDR2 SQIVND (reference sequence).

This clonotype was counted many times. This chain joins TRBV11-2 and TRBJ2-1; perhaps TRBD1 as D (6 bases). The CDR3 sequence is 15 residues long. Between the trimmed V and J ends, which lost 4 bases and 7 bases, there was a span of 17 bases. The V gene's germline CDR1 is SGHAT and CDR2 FQNNGV. CDR3 nucleotides: TGTGCCAGCAGCTCCGTTAGGGGGAGCGGAAATGAGCAGTTCTTC. It codes for CASSSVRGSGNEQFF.

This clonotype was seen a few times. CDR3 loop: CASSYPERSYNEQFF. The CDR3 DNA follows: TGTGCCAGCAGTTACCCTGAGCGGTCCTACAATGAGCAGTTCTTC. The chain couples TRBV6-6 to TRBJ2-1; a possible D gene is TRBD2 (5 bases). Deletions cut 2 bases from V and 1 base from J, with 9 bases between. Germline CDR1 and CDR2: MNHNY and SVGAGI (reference sequence). The CDR3 extends over 15 amino acids.

This clonotype was recorded at least ten times. The J gene is TRBJ2-2, the V gene TRBV12-3 or TRBV12-4; tentatively, D is TRBD2 (5 bases). The CDR3 extends over 13 amino acids. Trimming removed 4 bases from V and 8 bases from J, with 11 bases in between. The CDR3 here is CASSSRGGGELFF. CDR3 in DNA: TGTGCCAGCAGTTCCCGGGGTGGTGGGGAGCTGTTTTTT.

This clonotype was seen more than once but under ten times. This sequence joins TRBV20-1 and TRBJ2-3; unclear D gene. Per germline, CDR1 DFQATT and CDR2 SNEGSKA (reference sequence). V was trimmed by 1 base and J by 5 bases, leaving 7 bases between them. The CDR3 loop spans 12 amino acids. The CDR3 is CSARGREDTQYF. DNA of the CDR3: TGCAGTGCTAGAGGGCGAGAAGATACGCAGTATTTT.

This clonotype appeared a few times. V gene TRBV28 combines with J gene TRBJ1-2, with 10 bases matching TRBD1. The CDR3 contains 14 residues. Germline V CDR1 and CDR2: MDHEN, SYDVKM. The V segment lost 5 bases and the J segment 4 bases; nucleotides outside the gene matches: 4. CDR3 nucleotides: TGTGCCAGCAGTATGACAGGGGGCAGCTATGGCTACACCTTC. Protein sequence: CASSMTGGSYGYTF.

This clonotype was recorded a few times. The chain carries TRBV7-8 and TRBJ2-6; TRBD1 might be the D (6 bases). Germline assignment: CDR1 SGHVS and CDR2 FQNEAQ. The CDR3 spans 18 residues. V lost 6 bases, J lost 0 bases, and 18 bases lay in between. The CDR3 sequence: CASRGNRDTHSGANVLTF. The CDR3, as DNA: TGTGCCAGCAGGGGGAACCGGGACACCCACTCTGGGGCCAACGTCCTGACTTTC. The full variable domain, in which reference TRBV7-8 and TRBJ2-6 provide the parts outside the CDR3, is GAGVSQSPRYKVAKRGQDVALRCDPISGHVSLFWYQQALGQGPEFLTYFQNEAQLDKSGLPSDRFFAERPEGSVSTLKIQRTQQEDSAVYLCASRGNRDTHSGANVLTFGAGSRLTVL.

This chain joins TRBV5-6 and TRBJ2-2, with TRBD2 as a possible D gene (5 bases). Germline V gives CDR1 SGHDT, CDR2 YYEEEE. Between the trimmed V and J ends, which lost 4 bases and 6 bases, there was a span of 10 bases. The CDR3 is 13 residues long. The CDR3, as DNA: TGTGCCAGCAGCCCCCGACTATCCGGGGAGCTGTTTTTT. Translating it yields CASSPRLSGELFF.